The clone carrying this TCR beta chain was detected ten times or more. Germline V gene lookup returns CDR1 MDHEN and CDR2 SYDVKM. This CDR3 is 14 amino acids long. The V segment lost 8 bases and the J segment 5 bases; nucleotides outside the gene matches: 9. TCRdb reprocessed the 5' RACE reads with MiXCR, giving one entry per CDR3 protein. Of around 680,000 distinct CDR3 sequences listed, 8.6% were seen once; the top ten hold 0.8% to 1%. The data belong to a study of identical twins. These sequences were also reported in another study, on yellow fever vaccine responses in identical twins.

V usage is TRBV28 and J usage is TRBJ2-7; TRBD2 aligns across 10 bases. Sample: PBMCs. This TCR was recovered from a woman aged 18-30 years in good health. The CDR3 region is CASGPSGSSDEQYF. The DNA for the CDR3 is TGTGCCAGCGGGCCTAGCGGGAGTTCGGACGAGCAGTACTTC.